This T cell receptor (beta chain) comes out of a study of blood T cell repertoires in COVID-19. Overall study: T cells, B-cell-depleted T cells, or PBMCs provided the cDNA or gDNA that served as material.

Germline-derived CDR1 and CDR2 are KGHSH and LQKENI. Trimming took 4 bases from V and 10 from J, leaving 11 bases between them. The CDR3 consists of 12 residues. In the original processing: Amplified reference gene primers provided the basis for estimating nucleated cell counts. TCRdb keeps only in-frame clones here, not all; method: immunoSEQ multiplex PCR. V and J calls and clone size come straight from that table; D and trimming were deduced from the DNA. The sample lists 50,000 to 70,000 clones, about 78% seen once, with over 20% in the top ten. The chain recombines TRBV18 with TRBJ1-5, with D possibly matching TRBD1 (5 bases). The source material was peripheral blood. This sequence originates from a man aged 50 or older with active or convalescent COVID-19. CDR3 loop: CASSRPQEPQHF. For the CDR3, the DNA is TGTGCCAGCTCACGACCACAGGAACCCCAGCATTTT.